The 11 T cell receptor beta chains given below trace back to one sample, sequenced in a study of cytotoxic CD8 clonotypes in ibrutinib-treated CLL. Some clones are missing from TCRdb's copy, which holds only in-frame ones; the method was immunoSEQ multiplex PCR. The sample has 35,000 to 50,000 clones, about 70% seen once. Sequenced material: PBMCs, taken after 12 months of ibrutinib treatment. All receptors derive from a human donor with chronic lymphocytic leukemia.

The chain joins TRBV11-2 to TRBJ2-5, with D hard to call. The CDR3 sequence is 15 residues long. V lost 5 bases to trimming and J lost 1 base, with 14 bases between them. CDR1 is SGHAT, CDR2 FQNNGV, per germline. The CDR3 region has the DNA TGTGCCAGCAGCGCAATTGGCATGGCCCAAGAGACCCAGTACTTC. Residues: CASSAIGMAQETQYF.

The rearrangement links TRBV9 to TRBJ2-3; 11 nucleotides line up with TRBD2. Germline V gene sequence: CDR1 SGDLS, CDR2 YYNGEE. This CDR3 contains 16 residues. Trimming took 0 bases from V and 4 from J; bases not matched to a gene: 4. CDR3 nucleotides: TGTGCCAGCAGCGTAGGACTAGCGGGACGACCAGATACGCAGTATTTT. It yields the protein CASSVGLAGRPDTQYF.

This clone was seen a handful of times. The J gene is TRBJ1-2, the V gene TRBV18; the D is unclear. V dropped 3 bases and J dropped 8 bases, with 13 bases sitting between them. From germline, CDR1 is KGHSH and CDR2 LQKENI. CDR3 length: 13 residues. CDR3: CASSPSEELGYTF. In nucleotides, the CDR3 is TGTGCCAGCTCACCCTCTGAGGAGCTGGGCTACACCTTC.

The chain couples TRBV7-9 to TRBJ2-6, with D tentatively TRBD1 or TRBD2 (6 bases each). Germline CDR1 SEHNR, CDR2 FQNEAQ (reference sequence). The V and J ends lost 3 bases and 1 base respectively, with 13 bases between them. The CDR3 is 17 residues long. The CDR3 here is CASSLGGGYSGANVLTF. The CDR3 nucleotides are TGTGCCAGCAGCTTGGGGGGCGGTTATTCTGGGGCCAACGTCCTGACTTTC.

This clone appeared a few times. This chain joins TRBV5-4 and TRBJ1-4; 9 bases are shared with TRBD1. J lost 7 bases, V lost 4 bases, and 8 bases had no gene match. This CDR3 spans 15 amino acids. Germline values: CDR1 SGHNT, CDR2 YYREEE (reference sequence). The CDR3 region is CASSVPGTGLEKLFF. DNA of the CDR3: TGTGCCAGCAGCGTTCCCGGGACAGGGCTTGAAAAACTGTTTTTT.

This chain uses TRBV27 with TRBJ2-3, with D uncertain. Trimming shortened V by 0 bases and J by 7 bases, and 8 bases separated the two germline ends. The CDR3 spans 13 residues. Germline V gene lookup returns CDR1 MNHEY and CDR2 SMNVEV (reference sequence). The CDR3 here is CASSLSSVYTQYF. CDR3 nucleotides: TGTGCCAGCAGTTTATCTAGTGTTTATACGCAGTATTTT.

The CDR3 region has the DNA TGTGCCAGCAGCCGTGCCGGGGAGGCCCCCCATAACTATGGCTACACCTTC. This codes for CASSRAGEAPHNYGYTF. The chain couples TRBV7-9 to TRBJ1-2, with D unclear. V lost 5 bases and J lost 1, with 20 bases in between. The CDR3 has 17 amino acids. Germline lookup yields CDR1 SEHNR and CDR2 FQNEAQ (reference sequence).

The chain carries TRBV5-1 and TRBJ1-1; perhaps TRBD1 as D (5 bases). V was pared by 5 bases and J by 11 bases, with 10 bases between. The CDR3 is made up of 10 amino acids. Germline loops: CDR1 SGHRS, CDR2 YFSETQ. The CDR3 DNA is TGCGCCAGCAGAGGGGATAGGGCTTTCTTT. Its protein product is CASRGDRAFF.

The gene calls are TRBV30 and TRBJ1-2, with D uncertain. This CDR3 is built from 14 residues. The ends were cut back, 0 bases at V and 2 bases at J, with 10 bases in the middle. CDR1 is GTSNPN and CDR2 is SVGIG in the germline V gene (reference sequence). The CDR3 loop reads CAWSVGRWNYGYTF. In DNA form, the CDR3 reads TGTGCCTGGAGTGTAGGGCGATGGAACTATGGCTACACCTTC.

The chain joins TRBV5-1 to TRBJ2-1, with 7 bases identical to TRBD2. Germline V gives CDR1 SGHRS, CDR2 YFSETQ. Trimming took 1 base from V and 8 from J; bases not matched to a gene: 3. CDR3 size: 13 residues. Here the CDR3 reads CASSLPGGDEQFF. The CDR3 DNA reads TGCGCCAGCAGCTTGCCTGGGGGGGATGAGCAGTTCTTC.

The chain links TRBV19 to TRBJ2-1; D unresolved. Germline V gene sequence: CDR1 LNHDA, CDR2 SQIVND (reference sequence). V dropped 5 bases and J dropped 3 bases, with 8 bases sitting between them. CDR3 length: 13 amino acids. The CDR3 DNA is TGTGCCAGTAGTCCCGCAGGCTACAATGAGCAGTTCTTC. Translated, it gives CASSPAGYNEQFF.